This T cell receptor beta chain was sequenced during a study of blood T cell repertoires in COVID-19. CDR1 is MNHNS, CDR2 SASEGT, per germline. Deletions cut 3 bases from V and 0 bases from J, with 15 bases between. This CDR3 region has 17 residues. In the authors' methods: From reference gene primer amplification, estimates of nucleated cell counts were derived. Sequencing was performed with immunoSEQ multiplex PCR; in TCRdb, only in-frame clones are kept and a portion is missing. The V and J calls and clone size were taken over from that table, and D and trimming were inferred from the DNA. This sample has over 600,000 clones, with about 90% found just once.

The TCR was taken from a young woman with acute or convalescent COVID-19. Sample: peripheral blood. The chain uses TRBV6-1 and TRBJ1-5; tentatively, D is TRBD1 (5 bases). The CDR3 coding sequence is TGTGCCAGCAGTGACCACTGGGGGGTGGATAGCAATCAGCCCCAGCATTTT. It is translated as CASSDHWGVDSNQPQHF.